This T cell receptor beta chain was found in a study of cytomegalovirus exposure and HLA in healthy donors. Looking at the study overall: Among over 350 genotyped donors, around 82% fell in the Caucasian-associated ancestry cluster.

With 60 Vbeta and 13 Jbeta primers, the PCR was carried out. The table came from immunoSEQ multiplex PCR; TCRdb's copy has only in-frame clones and leaves some out. The repertoire has around 190,000 clones, 80% of them found once; the top ten carry less than 1.1%. This clone has a single count. Its antigen is unidentified. Additional DNA sequences in this sample encode the identical CDR3. CDR3 length equals 13 residues. The germline gives CDR1 KGHSH, CDR2 LQKENI. Deletions cut 3 bases from V and 4 bases from J, with 9 bases between. Notes on the study in general: The study put under 200 TCR beta chains on its list as cytomegalovirus-associated. Earlier analysis found most TCR beta V segments productive about 87% or about 30% of the time. It was reported that TCR beta sequences correctly inferred the HLA-A and HLA-B alleles for most subjects.

Source material: PBMCs. The sequence derives from a woman aged 40-49 years in good health and CMV-seronegative. The chain joins TRBV18 to TRBJ1-1; D may be TRBD1 (5 bases). The CDR3 DNA follows: TGTGCCAGCTCACCCCCCGGGGGCACTGAAGCTTTCTTT. Translating it yields CASSPPGGTEAFF.